The 22 T cell receptor beta chains given below trace back to one sample, sequenced in a study of beta chain features in type 1 diabetes. The sequenced template was cDNA made from the entire isolated RNA. Generated by immunoSEQ multiplex PCR, the TCRdb table keeps only in-frame clones and is missing some. The sample contains 600,000 or so clones, roughly an eighth of which appear only once. No antigen has been identified for these receptors. The study, taken as a whole, reports: When Type 1 diabetes patients were examined, their TCRB CDR3s proved moderately but significantly shorter in all four CD4+ subsets.

Material: naive CD4+ T cells from blood. The receptors originated from a young man with type 1 diabetes.

This clone has only a few counts. V is TRBV4-3 and J is TRBJ2-3; possibly TRBD2 for D (6 bases). This CDR3 comprises 16 residues. CDR1 is LGHNA, CDR2 YSLEER, per germline. Trimming left V 4 bases short and J 1 base short, with 15 bases between. CDR3 protein: CASSRGMEGGTDTQYF. The CDR3 nucleotides are TGCGCCAGCAGCCGGGGAATGGAGGGTGGCACAGATACGCAGTATTTT.

The chain employs TRBV29-1 and TRBJ2-7; 9 positions agree with TRBD1. The CDR3 consists of 12 residues. J was trimmed by 6 bases and V by 7 bases; bases with no gene match: 7. CDR1 and CDR2 (germline): SQVTM, ANQGSEA. CDR3 sequence reads: CSGAGTGTEQYF. CDR3 sequence (DNA): TGCAGCGGCGCCGGGACAGGGACCGAGCAGTACTTC.

The table lists this clone with a few counts. The chain uses TRBV7-2 and TRBJ1-6; D gene unclear. V was pared by 4 bases and J by 2 bases, with 0 bases between. Germline CDR1 SGHTA, CDR2 FQGNSA. The CDR3 spans 12 residues. CDR3 DNA: TGTGCCAGCAGCTCCTATAATTCACCCCTCCACTTT. Its protein product is CASSSYNSPLHF.

The chain joins TRBV29-1 to TRBJ1-2; TRBD1 is a possible D gene (6 bases). The CDR3 contains 13 residues. Trimming pared 5 bases from V and 5 bases from J, leaving 15 bases between. CDR1 and CDR2 (germline): SQVTM, ANQGSEA. As DNA, the CDR3 is TGCAGCGTTAGTAGGGTGAGGGGGTATGGCTACACCTTC. It is translated as CSVSRVRGYGYTF. The full variable domain, completed using reference TRBV29-1 and TRBJ1-2, is SAVISQKPSRDICQRGTSLTIQCQVDSQVTMMFWYRQQPGQSLTLIATANQGSEATYESGFVIDKFPISRPNLTFSTLTVSNMSPEDSSIYLCSVSRVRGYGYTFGSGTRLTVV.

The table lists this clone with a few counts. The chain couples TRBV2 to TRBJ2-3; D is unclear. With 4 bases removed from V and 2 bases from J, the gap between germline ends came to 7 bases. CDR3 length: 13 amino acids. The germline V gene has CDR1 SNHLY and CDR2 FYNNEI. CDR3 sequence (DNA): TGTGCCAGCAGTGCCTCGACCACAGATACGCAGTATTTT. Its translation: CASSASTTDTQYF.

This clone has more than one count but fewer than ten. This chain joins TRBV5-4 and TRBJ1-2, with 9 bases fitting TRBD1. The CDR3 runs 14 residues. V lost 3 bases and J lost 6; bases outside the gene matches: 6. The germline V gene has CDR1 SGHNT and CDR2 YYREEE (reference sequence). CDR3 loop: CASSWGDRVDGYTF. In nucleotides, the CDR3 is TGTGCCAGCAGCTGGGGGGACAGGGTCGATGGCTACACCTTC. The full variable domain, in which reference TRBV5-4 and TRBJ1-2 provide the parts outside the CDR3, is ETGVTQSPTHLIKTRGQQVTLRCSSQSGHNTVSWYQQALGQGPQFIFQYYREEENGRGNFPPRFSGLQFPNYSSELNVNALELDDSALYLCASSWGDRVDGYTFGSGTRLTVV.

This clone has only a few counts. The rearrangement links TRBV4-3 to TRBJ2-3, with 9 bases lining up with TRBD2. This CDR3 contains 15 residues. Germline V gene data show CDR1 as LGHNA and CDR2 as YSLEER. The trim removed 1 base at V and 6 bases at J, leaving 5 bases unmatched. CDR3 region: CASSQAGLAGDTQYF. CDR3 DNA: TGCGCCAGCAGCCAAGCCGGGCTAGCGGGGGATACGCAGTATTTT.

The rearrangement joins TRBV30 to TRBJ2-7, with D uncertain. V lost 2 bases, J lost 5 bases, and 7 bases lay in between. The CDR3 spans 11 residues. The germline gives CDR1 GTSNPN, CDR2 SVGIG (reference sequence). CDR3 sequence reads: CAWSTRDEQYF. CDR3 DNA: TGTGCCTGGAGTACCCGGGACGAGCAGTACTTC.

This clone showed up just a few times. The chain has TRBV2 and TRBJ1-3; possibly TRBD1 for D (5 bases). There are 18 residues in the CDR3. V lost 0 bases to trimming and J lost 4 bases, with 19 bases between them. CDR1 and CDR2 (germline): SNHLY, FYNNEI. Here the CDR3 reads CASSEAISYRLEGNTIYF. Written as DNA, the CDR3 is TGTGCCAGCAGTGAAGCGATCTCTTACAGGTTGGAAGGAAACACCATATATTTT.

Concerning this clone: Additional DNA sequences in this sample encode the identical CDR3. The chain recombines TRBV30 with TRBJ1-5; a weak D match, TRBD1 (5 bases). There are 13 residues in the CDR3. V was shortened by 0 bases and J by 6 bases, with 9 bases between the two germline ends. Per the germline V gene, CDR1 is GTSNPN and CDR2 is SVGIG (reference sequence). In nucleotides, the CDR3 is TGTGCCTGGAGTGTTCGGGGCGTTCAGCCCCAGCATTTT. Protein sequence: CAWSVRGVQPQHF.

This rearrangement joins TRBV9 to TRBJ2-2; maybe TRBD1 (6 bases). Germline CDR1 reads SGDLS; CDR2 reads YYNGEE. Between the trimmed V and J ends, which lost 1 base and 2 bases, there was a span of 12 bases. There are 16 residues in the CDR3. This chain's CDR3 is CASSVTGHVNTGELFF. DNA of the CDR3: TGTGCCAGCAGCGTAACGGGACATGTTAACACCGGGGAGCTGTTTTTT. The full variable domain, its missing parts supplied by reference TRBV9 and TRBJ2-2, is DSGVTQTPKHLITATGQRVTLRCSPRSGDLSVYWYQQSLDQGLQFLIQYYNGEERAKGNILERFSAQQFPDLHSELNLSSLELGDSALYFCASSVTGHVNTGELFFGEGSRLTVL.

This clone was recorded a few times. At the DNA level, this CDR3 is encoded by other sequences in the same sample as well. The chain uses TRBV9 and TRBJ1-6; D uncertain. Germline V CDR1 and CDR2: SGDLS, YYNGEE. The length of the CDR3 is 13 residues. Trimming removed 2 bases from V and 7 bases from J, with 7 bases in between. The CDR3 spells CASSVGQNSPLHF. The CDR3 bases are TGTGCCAGCAGCGTCGGCCAGAATTCACCCCTCCACTTT.

This clone was observed a few times. J is TRBJ2-1 and V is TRBV2, with D perhaps matching TRBD1 (6 bases). The CDR3 is 13 residues long. The V end was cut by 7 bases, the J end by 9 bases, with 16 bases between. Looked up from germline, CDR1 is SNHLY and CDR2 is FYNNEI. Here the CDR3 DNA reads TGTGCCAGCATAAGAACAGGGTCAACTGAGCAGTTCTTC. Translation: CASIRTGSTEQFF. Using reference TRBV2 and TRBJ2-1 for the parts outside the CDR3, the full variable domain is EPEVTQTPSHQVTQMGQEVILRCVPISNHLYFYWYRQILGQKVEFLVSFYNNEISEKSEIFDDQFSVERPDGSNFTLKIRSTKLEDSAMYFCASIRTGSTEQFFGPGTRLTVL.

The V gene is TRBV4-2, the J gene TRBJ2-3; no clear D. Looked up from germline, CDR1 is LGHNA and CDR2 is YNFKEQ. CDR3 length equals 14 residues. The V gene lost 4 bases and the J gene lost 1 base, with 9 bases spanning the gap. For the CDR3, the DNA is TGTGCCAGCAGCCGGTCAACAGGCACAGATACGCAGTATTTT. Protein product: CASSRSTGTDTQYF.

This clone was recorded a few times. The gene calls are TRBV7-2 and TRBJ2-1, with D possibly matching TRBD1 (5 bases). Germline V gene lookup returns CDR1 SGHTA and CDR2 FQGNSA. The CDR3 length is 13 residues. The V end lost 5 bases, the J end lost 6 bases, and 11 bases lay between the germline ends. DNA for the CDR3: TGTGCCAGCAGCCTCACAAGGGGCAATGAGCAGTTCTTC. Protein: CASSLTRGNEQFF.

This clone was seen only a few times. Other DNA sequences in this sample translate to the same CDR3. This chain uses TRBV5-6 with TRBJ2-5, with D unclear. Germline CDR1 and CDR2: SGHDT and YYEEEE. The CDR3 sequence is 12 residues long. The V end lost 0 bases, the J end lost 4 bases, and 4 bases lay between the germline ends. Here the CDR3 reads CASSLGRETQYF. CDR3 sequence (DNA): TGTGCCAGCAGCTTGGGTAGAGAGACCCAGTACTTC.

The chain is built from TRBV11-3 and TRBJ1-1; D is unclear. The ends were cut back, 2 bases at V and 7 bases at J, with 11 bases in the middle. The germline CDR1 and CDR2 sequences are SGHNT and YENEEA. This CDR3 contains 13 residues. The DNA for the CDR3 is TGTGCCAGCAGCTTATCCGGGATCGATGAAGCTTTCTTT. It yields the protein CASSLSGIDEAFF.

A few counts support this clone. This sequence joins TRBV29-1 and TRBJ2-3; weak D call: TRBD2 (5 bases). Germline loops: CDR1 SQVTM, CDR2 ANQGSEA. V was pared by 7 bases and J by 0 bases, with 23 bases between. This CDR3 is 17 amino acids long. As DNA, the CDR3 is TGCAGCGCCCACCTGTTTGGAGCGGCGACTAGCACAGATACGCAGTATTTT. This encodes CSAHLFGAATSTDTQYF.

This chain links TRBV9 with TRBJ2-5; D remains ambiguous. V was clipped by 0 bases and J by 2 bases, with 8 bases between them. CDR1 SGDLS and CDR2 YYNGEE come from the germline V gene. The CDR3 contains 14 residues. The CDR3 bases are TGTGCCAGCAGCGTAGGGCCGATTCAAGAGACCCAGTACTTC. Translating it yields CASSVGPIQETQYF.

This clone was recorded a few times. This chain joins TRBV27 and TRBJ2-5, with 8 bases that match TRBD2. This CDR3 contains 15 residues. CDR1 and CDR2 from the germline V gene are MNHEY and SMNVEV (reference sequence). After removal of 5 bases from V and 5 bases from J, the junction contained 10 bases not matched to a gene. The CDR3 is CASSGTRAPVETQYF. For the CDR3, the DNA is TGTGCCAGCAGTGGGACTAGGGCCCCCGTGGAGACCCAGTACTTC.

The chain combines TRBV7-9 with TRBJ2-5; 8 nucleotides agree with TRBD2. Per the germline V gene, CDR1 is SEHNR and CDR2 is FQNEAQ (reference sequence). The CDR3 extends over 15 amino acids. V shed 5 bases and J 9 bases; nucleotides not matched to a gene: 14. In DNA, the CDR3 is TGTGCCAGCAGCCTACTAGCGGCTGACCCAAACGCCCAGTACTTC. Its protein is CASSLLAADPNAQYF.

This clone was counted a few times. The V and J genes are TRBV7-2 and TRBJ1-2; D is undetermined. V lost 2 bases and J lost 6, with 16 bases in between. Germline lookup yields CDR1 SGHTA and CDR2 FQGNSA. The CDR3 contains 15 residues. The CDR3 nucleotides read TGTGCCAGCAGCTTACAGGCCCTTGGGGTAGATGGCTACACCTTC. This encodes CASSLQALGVDGYTF.